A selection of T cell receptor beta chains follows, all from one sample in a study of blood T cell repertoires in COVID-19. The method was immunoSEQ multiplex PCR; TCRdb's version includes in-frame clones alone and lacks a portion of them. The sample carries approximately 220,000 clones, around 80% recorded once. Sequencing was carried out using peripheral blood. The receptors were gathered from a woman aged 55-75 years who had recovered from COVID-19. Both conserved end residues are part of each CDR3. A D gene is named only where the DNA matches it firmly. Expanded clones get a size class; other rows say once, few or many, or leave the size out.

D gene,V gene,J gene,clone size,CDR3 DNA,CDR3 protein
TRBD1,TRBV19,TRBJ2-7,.,TGTGCCAGTAGTTTCAGACAGGGCACTATCTACGAGCAGTACTTC,CASSFRQGTIYEQYF
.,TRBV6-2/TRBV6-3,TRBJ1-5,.,TGTGCCAGCAGTTACGGGGGCGAGTCCCAGCATTTT,CASSYGGESQHF
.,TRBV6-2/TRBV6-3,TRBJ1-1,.,TGTGCCAGCAGTTACTTAACCGGGACATCGAACACTGAAGCTTTCTTT,CASSYLTGTSNTEAFF
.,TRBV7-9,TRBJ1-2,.,TGTGCCAGCAGCGCCTCCCAGGGAAACTATGGCTACACCTTC,CASSASQGNYGYTF
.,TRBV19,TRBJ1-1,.,TGTGCCAGTAGAGAGTACAAGGGGGACACTGAAGCTTTCTTT,CASREYKGDTEAFF
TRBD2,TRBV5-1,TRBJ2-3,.,TGCGCCAGCAGCTATACGGGACTAGCGGGGGGCCCCGGAGATACGCAGTATTTT,CASSYTGLAGGPGDTQYF
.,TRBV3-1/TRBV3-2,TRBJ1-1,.,TGTGCCAGCAGCCAAGGGAAGGGGACTGAAGCTTTCTTT,CASSQGKGTEAFF
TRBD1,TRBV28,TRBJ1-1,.,TGTGCCAGCAGTTTATCAGCTCAGGGGGGAGATGAAGCTTTCTTT,CASSLSAQGGDEAFF
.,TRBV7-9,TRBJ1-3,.,TGTGCCAGCAGCTTAGACGGGGGACCTGGAAACACCATATATTTT,CASSLDGGPGNTIYF
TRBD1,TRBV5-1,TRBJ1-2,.,TGCGCCAGCAGCTCCACCCGAGTGGGGACAGGGAATAACTATGGCTACACCTTC,CASSSTRVGTGNNYGYTF
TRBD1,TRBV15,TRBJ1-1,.,TGTGCCACCAGCAGAGCGACAGGGGAAGCTTTCTTT,CATSRATGEAFF
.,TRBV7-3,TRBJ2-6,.,TGTGCCAGCAGCTTACGCCCAGGGGATCGTTCTGGGGCCAACGTCCTGACTTTC,CASSLRPGDRSGANVLTF
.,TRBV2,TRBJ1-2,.,TGTGCCAGCAGTGATCGACTTAGCTACACCTTC,CASSDRLSYTF
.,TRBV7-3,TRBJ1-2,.,TGTGCCAGCGGGCAGGGAAGGAAACATGGCTACACCTTC,CASGQGRKHGYTF
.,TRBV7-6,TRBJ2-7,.,TGTGCCAGCAGCACCACTAGTACCGCCCCCTACGAGCAGTACTTC,CASSTTSTAPYEQYF
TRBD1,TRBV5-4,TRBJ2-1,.,TGTGCCAGCAGCTTTAAAACCCGGACAGGGTTGGTCTCTGAGCAGTTCTTC,CASSFKTRTGLVSEQFF
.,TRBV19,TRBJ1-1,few,TGTGCCTCTGTCCGGGGGAAATTGACTGAAGCTTTCTTT,CASVRGKLTEAFF
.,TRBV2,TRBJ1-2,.,TGTGCCAGCACGGCAGGGGAGAGGTGGATGGACTATGGCTACACCTTC,CASTAGERWMDYGYTF
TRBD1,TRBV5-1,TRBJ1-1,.,TGCGCCAGCAGCTATGCCGGGACAGGGGGCGCGACTGAAGCTTTCTTT,CASSYAGTGGATEAFF
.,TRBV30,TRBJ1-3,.,TGTGCCTGGAGTCGCCGGAGCTCTGGAAACACCATATATTTT,CAWSRRSSGNTIYF
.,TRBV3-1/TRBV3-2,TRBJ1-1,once,TGTGCCAGCAGCCTCCTGGCATCTGAAGCTTTCTTT,CASSLLASEAFF
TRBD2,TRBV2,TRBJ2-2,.,TGTGCCAGCGGGGTAGCGGGGGCGGCCACCGGGGAGCTGTTTTTT,CASGVAGAATGELFF
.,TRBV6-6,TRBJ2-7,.,TGTGCCAGCAGTTACGCCCCACAGGGCTACGAGCAGTACTTC,CASSYAPQGYEQYF
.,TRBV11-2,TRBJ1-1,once,TGTGCCAGCAGCTTAGTAAGGGGGAGAACTGAAGCTTTCTTT,CASSLVRGRTEAFF
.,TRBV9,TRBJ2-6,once,TGTGCCAGCAGCGTTACAGGGTCTGGGGCCAACGTCCTGACTTTC,CASSVTGSGANVLTF
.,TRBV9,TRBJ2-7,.,TGTGCCAGCAGCGAAACCCTCGAGAACTACGAGCAGTACTTC,CASSETLENYEQYF